Only a few counts were recorded for the clone carrying this T cell receptor beta chain. Antigen specificity is unknown. The data were obtained in a study of T cell repertoires in cytomegalovirus infection. Study summary: Through public TCR beta signatures, both CMV infection and matching HLA type were indicated. Regarding the study as a whole: Across the ex vivo response, the dominant clonotypes were HLA-C-restricted CMV-specific TCR beta clonotypes. Frequencies of public TCR beta families were cumulated, and this identified carriers of CMV plus the relevant HLA.

The CDR3 contains 13 residues. J gave up 3 bases and V 7 bases, and 3 bases lay outside the gene matches. The V gene's germline CDR1 is SQVTM and CDR2 ANQGSEA. Each CDR3 protein gets one entry after TCRdb re-called the reads with MiXCR. The table includes roughly 130,000 distinct CDR3 sequences, roughly a quarter detected once. Sample: PBMCs, sequenced either directly or after in vitro stimulation (not recorded which). The chain is built from TRBV29-1 and TRBJ2-2; TRBD1 matches 9 bases. The origin of this receptor is a human donor in good health (CMV status not recorded). Some clones in this sample may be carry-over from other donors' samples. The CDR3 loop is CSGGQGDTGELFF. Here the CDR3 DNA reads TGCAGCGGGGGACAGGGAGACACCGGGGAGCTGTTTTTT.